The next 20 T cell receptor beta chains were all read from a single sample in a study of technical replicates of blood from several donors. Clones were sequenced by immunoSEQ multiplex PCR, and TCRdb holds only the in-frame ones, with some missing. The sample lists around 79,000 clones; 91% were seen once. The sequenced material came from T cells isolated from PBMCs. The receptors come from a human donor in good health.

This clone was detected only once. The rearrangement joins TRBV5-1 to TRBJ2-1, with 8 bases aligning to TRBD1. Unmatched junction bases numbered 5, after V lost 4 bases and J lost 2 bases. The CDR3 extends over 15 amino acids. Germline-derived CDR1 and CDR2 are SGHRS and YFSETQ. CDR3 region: CASSEDRAPYNEQFF. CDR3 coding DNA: TGCGCCAGCAGCGAGGACAGGGCCCCCTACAATGAGCAGTTCTTC.

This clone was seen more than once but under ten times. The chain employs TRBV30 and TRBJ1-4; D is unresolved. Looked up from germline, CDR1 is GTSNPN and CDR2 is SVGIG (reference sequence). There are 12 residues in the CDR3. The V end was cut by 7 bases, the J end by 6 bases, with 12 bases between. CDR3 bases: TGTGCCTCGGGATTAAGGCATGAAAAACTGTTTTTT. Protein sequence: CASGLRHEKLFF.

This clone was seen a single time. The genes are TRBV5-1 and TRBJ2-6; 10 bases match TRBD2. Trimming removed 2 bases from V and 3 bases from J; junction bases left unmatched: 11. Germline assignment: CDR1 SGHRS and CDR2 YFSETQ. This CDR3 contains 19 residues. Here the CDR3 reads CASSFLASGSNYGANVLTF. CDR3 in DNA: TGCGCCAGCAGCTTCCTGGCTAGCGGGAGTAATTATGGGGCCAACGTCCTGACTTTC.

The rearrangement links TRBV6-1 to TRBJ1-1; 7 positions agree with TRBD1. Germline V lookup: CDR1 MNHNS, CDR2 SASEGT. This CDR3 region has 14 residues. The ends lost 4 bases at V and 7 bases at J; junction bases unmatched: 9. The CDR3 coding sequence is TGTGCCAGCAGTGCAGGACAGGTGTTCGTTGAAGCTTTCTTT. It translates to CASSAGQVFVEAFF.

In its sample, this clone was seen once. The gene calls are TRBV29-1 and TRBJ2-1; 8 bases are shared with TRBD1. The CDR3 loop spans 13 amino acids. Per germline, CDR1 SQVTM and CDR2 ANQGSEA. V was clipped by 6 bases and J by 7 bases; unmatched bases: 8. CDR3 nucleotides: TGCAGCGTAACCGGGACAGGTGCAAATGAGCAGTTCTTC. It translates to CSVTGTGANEQFF.

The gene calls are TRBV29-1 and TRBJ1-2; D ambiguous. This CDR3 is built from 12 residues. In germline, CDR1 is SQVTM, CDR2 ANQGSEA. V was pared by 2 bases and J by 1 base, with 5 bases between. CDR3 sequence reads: CSVELYNYGYTF. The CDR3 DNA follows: TGCAGCGTTGAATTATATAACTATGGCTACACCTTC.

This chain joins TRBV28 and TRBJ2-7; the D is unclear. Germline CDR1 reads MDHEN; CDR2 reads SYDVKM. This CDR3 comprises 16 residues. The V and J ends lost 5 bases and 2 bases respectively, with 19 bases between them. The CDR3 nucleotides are TGTGCCAGCAGTCCTCGAGGTGGATCCCAAGCCTACGAGCAGTACTTC. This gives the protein CASSPRGGSQAYEQYF.

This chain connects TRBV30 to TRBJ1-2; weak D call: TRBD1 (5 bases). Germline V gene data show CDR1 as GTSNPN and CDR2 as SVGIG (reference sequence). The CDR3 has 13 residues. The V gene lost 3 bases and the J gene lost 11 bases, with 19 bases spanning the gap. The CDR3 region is CAWRVDLGLGYTF. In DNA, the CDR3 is TGTGCCTGGAGGGTAGACCTGGGACTAGGGTACACCTTC.

The DNA for the CDR3 is TGCGCCAGCAGTCTCCGGGACAGCGCATACGAGCAGTACTTC. It codes for CASSLRDSAYEQYF. V and J are TRBV4-1 and TRBJ2-7; 7 bases map to TRBD1. The germline gives CDR1 MGHRA, CDR2 YSYEKL. The J segment lost 4 bases and the V segment lost 6 bases, leaving 9 bases of the junction unmatched. The CDR3 is 14 amino acids.

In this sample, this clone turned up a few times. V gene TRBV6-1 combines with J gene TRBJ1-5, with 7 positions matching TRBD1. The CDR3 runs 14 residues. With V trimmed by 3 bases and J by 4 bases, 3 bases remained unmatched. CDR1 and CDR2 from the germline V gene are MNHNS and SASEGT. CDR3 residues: CASSEGDRNQPQHF. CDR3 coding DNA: TGTGCCAGCAGTGAGGGGGACAGAAATCAGCCCCAGCATTTT.

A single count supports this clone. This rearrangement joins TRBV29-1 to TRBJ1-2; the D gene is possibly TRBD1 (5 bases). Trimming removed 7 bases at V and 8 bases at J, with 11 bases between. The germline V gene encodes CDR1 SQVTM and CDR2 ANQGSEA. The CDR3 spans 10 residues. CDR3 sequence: CSARDGGYTF. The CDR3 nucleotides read TGCAGCGCCAGGGATGGGGGCTACACCTTC.

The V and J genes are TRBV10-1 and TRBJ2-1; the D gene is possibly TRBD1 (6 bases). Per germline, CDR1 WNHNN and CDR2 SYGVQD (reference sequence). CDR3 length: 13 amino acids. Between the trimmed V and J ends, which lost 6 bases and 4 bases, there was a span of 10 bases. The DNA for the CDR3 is TGCGCCAGCAGGGGGACACTGTACAATGAGCAGTTCTTC. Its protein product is CASRGTLYNEQFF.

CDR3 sequence reads: CASMGLDRVDEKLFF. DNA for the CDR3: TGTGCCAGCATGGGGCTGGACAGGGTAGATGAAAAACTGTTTTTT. The V gene is TRBV28, the J gene TRBJ1-4, with 8 positions matching TRBD1. CDR3 length: 15 residues. V was pared by 7 bases and J by 6 bases, with 10 bases of the junction left unmatched. In germline, CDR1 is MDHEN, CDR2 SYDVKM.

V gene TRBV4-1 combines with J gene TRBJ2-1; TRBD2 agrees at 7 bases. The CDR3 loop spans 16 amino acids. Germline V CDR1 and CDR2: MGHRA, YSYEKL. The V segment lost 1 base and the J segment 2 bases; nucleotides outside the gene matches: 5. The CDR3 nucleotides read TGCGCCAGCAGCCAAGCCGCCCTAGCGGCCTACAATGAGCAGTTCTTC. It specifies CASSQAALAAYNEQFF.

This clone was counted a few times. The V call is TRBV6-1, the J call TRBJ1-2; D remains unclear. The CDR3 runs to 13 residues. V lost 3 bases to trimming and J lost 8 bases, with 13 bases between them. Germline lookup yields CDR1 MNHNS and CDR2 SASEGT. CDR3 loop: CASSDTAGWGYTF. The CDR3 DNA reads TGTGCCAGCAGTGATACCGCGGGGTGGGGCTACACCTTC.

The CDR3 sequence is CASSQGTLGTGGIGNRKLFF. As DNA, the CDR3 is TGCGCCAGCAGCCAAGGCACCCTGGGGACAGGGGGCATCGGTAATAGAAAACTGTTTTTT. This chain links TRBV4-1 with TRBJ1-4; 12 bases map to TRBD1. Germline V gives CDR1 MGHRA, CDR2 YSYEKL. This CDR3 region has 20 residues. V was clipped by 1 base and J by 10 bases; unmatched bases: 19.

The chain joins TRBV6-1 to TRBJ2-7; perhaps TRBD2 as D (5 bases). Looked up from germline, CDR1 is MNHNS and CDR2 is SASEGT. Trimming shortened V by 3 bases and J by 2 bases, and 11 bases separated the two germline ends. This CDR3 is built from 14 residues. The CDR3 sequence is CASSDPSGTYEQYF. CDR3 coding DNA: TGTGCCAGCAGTGATCCCAGCGGAACCTACGAGCAGTACTTC.

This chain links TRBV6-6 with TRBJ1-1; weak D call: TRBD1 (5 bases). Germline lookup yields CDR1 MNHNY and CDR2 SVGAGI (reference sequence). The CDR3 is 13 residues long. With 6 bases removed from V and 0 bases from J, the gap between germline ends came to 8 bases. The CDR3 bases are TGTGCCAGCAGACAACAGGTGAACACTGAAGCTTTCTTT. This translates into CASRQQVNTEAFF.

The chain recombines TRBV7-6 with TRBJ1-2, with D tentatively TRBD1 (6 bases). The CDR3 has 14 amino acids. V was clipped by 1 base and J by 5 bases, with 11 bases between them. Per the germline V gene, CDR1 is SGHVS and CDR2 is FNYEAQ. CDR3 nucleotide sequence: TGTGCCAGCAGCTTAGGGAAACAGGGTTATGGCTACACCTTC. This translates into CASSLGKQGYGYTF.

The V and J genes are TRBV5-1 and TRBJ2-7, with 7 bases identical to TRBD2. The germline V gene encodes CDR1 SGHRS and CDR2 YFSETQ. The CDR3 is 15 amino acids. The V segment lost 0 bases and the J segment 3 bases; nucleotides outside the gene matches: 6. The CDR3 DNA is TGCGCCAGCAGCTTGGGCGCGGGAGCCCTCTACGAGCAGTACTTC. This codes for CASSLGAGALYEQYF.